This entry lists 29 T cell receptor beta chains sequenced from one sample in a study of OX40 agonist ivuxolimab in advanced cancers. Produced via immunoSEQ multiplex PCR; TCRdb's table is partial and in-frame only. The sample has roughly 11,000 clones; about 86% are singletons. The input for sequencing was CD4+ or CD8+ T cells sorted from blood, taken in a trial of the OX40 agonist ivuxolimab. All receptors come from an adult with an advanced solid tumor such as melanoma, head and neck, liver or kidney cancer.

The rearrangement joins TRBV30 to TRBJ2-3; no clear D gene. The V gene lost 2 bases and the J gene lost 0 bases, with 6 bases spanning the gap. Germline assignment: CDR1 GTSNPN and CDR2 SVGIG (reference sequence). The CDR3 is 13 amino acids. The CDR3 bases are TGTGCCTGGAGTTCTCAGAGCACAGATACGCAGTATTTT. It encodes CAWSSQSTDTQYF.

The CDR3 DNA is TGTGCCAGCAATCCGGGTTCCTACTCCTACGAGCAGTACTTC. This sequence encodes CASNPGSYSYEQYF. The chain links TRBV11-2 to TRBJ2-7; D is unclear. Per germline, CDR1 SGHAT and CDR2 FQNNGV. The V end was cut by 7 bases, the J end by 0 bases, with 13 bases between. The CDR3 consists of 14 residues.

CDR3 DNA: TGTGCCAGCAGCTTGGGGGGGAAAGCCTACGAGCAGTACTTC. Its translation is CASSLGGKAYEQYF. J is TRBJ2-7 and V is TRBV11-2; 7 nucleotides match TRBD2. The germline V gene encodes CDR1 SGHAT and CDR2 FQNNGV. The CDR3 consists of 14 residues. The trim removed 3 bases at V and 2 bases at J, leaving 4 bases unmatched.

With regard to this clone: One junction end disagrees with the germline gene, perhaps due to a read error. The chain carries TRBV3-1 (or the pseudogene TRBV3-2) and TRBJ2-7; possible D gene TRBD2, 6 bases. The germline V gene encodes CDR1 LGHDT and CDR2 YNNKEL (reference sequence). The CDR3 extends over 9 amino acids. This chain's CDR3 is CASSTERDF. The CDR3 DNA reads as TGTGCCAGCAGCACCGAGCGGGACTTC.

The CDR3 coding sequence is TGTGCCAGCAGTTCTAGCGGGAGTAATACGCAGTATTTT. Its protein product is CASSSSGSNTQYF. This rearrangement joins TRBV28 to TRBJ2-3; 10 bases are shared with TRBD2. Germline CDR1 and CDR2: MDHEN and SYDVKM. After removal of 4 bases from V and 7 bases from J, the junction contained 2 bases not matched to a gene. The CDR3 has 13 residues.

The chain is built from TRBV6-5 and TRBJ2-1; D unclear. V was cut by 0 bases and J by 15 bases, with 9 bases left in between. The germline V gene has CDR1 MNHEY and CDR2 SVGAGI. This CDR3 spans 11 amino acids. The CDR3 nucleotides are TGTGCCAGCAGTTACTCCTCTGAGTTGTTCTTC. The encoded protein is CASSYSSELFF.

The chain couples TRBV4-3 to TRBJ2-7; D uncertain. Germline V lookup: CDR1 LGHNA, CDR2 YSLEER. This CDR3 is 14 amino acids long. V lost 1 base, J lost 4 bases, and 11 bases lay in between. As DNA, the CDR3 is TGCGCCAGCAGCCAAGCATCGGGTTCGTACGAGCAGTACTTC. Translated: CASSQASGSYEQYF.

Note on this clone: Additional DNA sequences in this sample encode the identical CDR3. This chain links TRBV18 with TRBJ2-7, with D perhaps matching TRBD2 (6 bases). V lost 2 bases and J lost 4, with 9 bases in between. CDR3 length: 13 residues. The germline CDR1 and CDR2 sequences are KGHSH and LQKENI. CDR3 DNA sequence: TGTGCCAGCTCACCAGGACTAACTTACGAGCAGTACTTC. Its protein product is CASSPGLTYEQYF.

V usage is TRBV6-5 and J usage is TRBJ2-2, with D hard to call. V was pared by 5 bases and J by 6 bases, with 13 bases between. Germline CDR1 and CDR2: MNHEY and SVGAGI. The CDR3 runs 14 residues. DNA of the CDR3: TGTGCCAGCAGTGGTAGTAGTTTCTCCGGGGAGCTGTTTTTT. This translates into CASSGSSFSGELFF.

This clone was seen only once. V is TRBV6-1 and J is TRBJ2-5, with 8 bases that match TRBD1. There are 16 residues in the CDR3. Germline V lookup: CDR1 MNHNS, CDR2 SASEGT. V lost 4 bases, J lost 0 bases, and 7 bases stayed unmatched. The CDR3 region is CASSGSTGAYQETQYF. The DNA of the CDR3 is TGTGCCAGCAGTGGATCGACAGGGGCGTACCAAGAGACCCAGTACTTC.

Written as DNA, the CDR3 is TGTGCCAGCAGCGAAACCAGGGGTTCTGGAAACACCATATATTTT. Amino acid sequence: CASSETRGSGNTIYF. The chain joins TRBV9 to TRBJ1-3; tentatively, D is TRBD1 (6 bases). CDR1 and CDR2 from the germline V gene are SGDLS and YYNGEE. This CDR3 contains 15 residues. V lost 3 bases to trimming and J lost 1 base, with 11 bases between them.

This clone appeared once. This chain uses TRBV11-2 with TRBJ1-1; no clear D. V lost 0 bases to trimming and J lost 8 bases, with 19 bases between them. The germline V gene encodes CDR1 SGHAT and CDR2 FQNNGV. The CDR3 length is 16 residues. The CDR3 sequence: CASSLETTVRVKEAFF. The CDR3 bases are TGTGCCAGCAGCTTAGAGACGACGGTCCGGGTGAAGGAAGCTTTCTTT. Looking up the rest from reference TRBV11-2 and TRBJ1-1 gives the full variable domain: EAGVAQSPRYKIIEKRQSVAFWCNPISGHATLYWYQQILGQGPKLLIQFQNNGVVDDSQLPKDRFSAERLKGVDSTLKIQPAKLEDSAVYLCASSLETTVRVKEAFFGQGTRLTVV.

This chain joins TRBV29-1 and TRBJ1-2; D is unresolved. The CDR3 is made up of 13 amino acids. V was pared by 2 bases and J by 4 bases, with 11 bases between. Germline V gene lookup returns CDR1 SQVTM and CDR2 ANQGSEA. CDR3 coding DNA: TGCAGCGTTGAACACCCAGGCGGCTATGGCTACACCTTC. This translates into CSVEHPGGYGYTF.

This chain links TRBV10-2 with TRBJ1-6, with D possibly being TRBD1 (6 bases). The CDR3 is 14 amino acids. V lost 3 bases and J 9 bases, leaving 12 bases between the germline ends. CDR1 WSHSY and CDR2 SAAADI come from the germline V gene. The CDR3 spells CASSDRTVTSPLHF. The CDR3 nucleotides read TGCGCCAGCAGTGACCGGACAGTCACTTCACCCCTCCACTTT.

The rearrangement uses TRBV27 and TRBJ2-7; TRBD2 matches 7 bases. The germline V gene encodes CDR1 MNHEY and CDR2 SMNVEV (reference sequence). This CDR3 contains 14 residues. The junction had 13 bases not matched to a gene; V was cut back by 5 bases and J by 9 bases. CDR3 DNA: TGTGCCAGCAGTCCATGGGGGGAGGGCGCCGCGCAGTACTTC. It is translated as CASSPWGEGAAQYF.

CDR3 DNA sequence: TGTGCCAGTAGTATTTCGACAGGGCAAGAGACCCAGTACTTC. This encodes CASSISTGQETQYF. The chain joins TRBV19 to TRBJ2-5; 7 bases fit TRBD1. J was trimmed by 2 bases and V by 3 bases; bases with no gene match: 3. Germline V gene sequence: CDR1 LNHDA, CDR2 SQIVND (reference sequence). The CDR3 loop spans 14 amino acids.

The V and J genes are TRBV6-6 and TRBJ1-2; D ambiguous. CDR3 length: 12 residues. V was clipped by 6 bases and J by 5 bases, with 10 bases between them. Germline V gene data show CDR1 as MNHNY and CDR2 as SVGAGI (reference sequence). Written as DNA, the CDR3 is TGTGCCAGCAGCCTAGACGGGTATGGCTACACCTTC. Amino acids: CASSLDGYGYTF.

CDR3 DNA: TGTGCCAGCAGTTCGGGGCAGAACACTGAAGCTTTCTTT. It encodes CASSSGQNTEAFF. The chain uses TRBV28 and TRBJ1-1, with D tentatively TRBD1 (5 bases). Trimming pared 4 bases from V and 1 base from J, leaving 7 bases between. Germline V gene lookup returns CDR1 MDHEN and CDR2 SYDVKM. There are 13 residues in the CDR3.

V and J are TRBV11-2 and TRBJ2-1, with a weak D call TRBD2 (6 bases). V was trimmed by 5 bases and J by 9 bases, leaving 14 bases between them. Germline CDR1 is SGHAT and CDR2 is FQNNGV. This CDR3 has 13 residues. CDR3 in DNA: TGTGCCAGCAGCCAAGGGGACGGGAGTGAGCAGTTCTTC. The encoded protein is CASSQGDGSEQFF.

This chain joins TRBV30 and TRBJ2-1; D might be TRBD2 (6 bases). The ends were cut back, 7 bases at V and 2 bases at J, with 15 bases in the middle. CDR1 is GTSNPN, CDR2 SVGIG, per germline (reference sequence). The CDR3 is 14 amino acids. For the CDR3, the DNA is TGTGCCTCTCTAGCGTATATGGCCTACAATGAGCAGTTCTTC. Amino acid sequence: CASLAYMAYNEQFF. The full variable domain, in which reference TRBV30 and TRBJ2-1 provide the parts outside the CDR3, is SQTIHQWPATLVQPVGSPLSLECTVEGTSNPNLYWYRQAAGRGLQLLFYSVGIGQISSEVPQNLSASRPQDRQFILSSKKLLLSDSGFYLCASLAYMAYNEQFFGPGTRLTVL.

This clone was seen a single time. J is TRBJ2-4 and V is TRBV29-1, with 7 positions matching TRBD2. Germline CDR1 and CDR2: SQVTM and ANQGSEA. Unmatched junction bases numbered 5, after V lost 6 bases and J lost 0 bases. The CDR3 consists of 14 residues. The CDR3: CSVWGGEAKNIQYF. In DNA form, the CDR3 reads TGCAGCGTCTGGGGGGGTGAAGCCAAAAACATTCAGTACTTC.

This clone was seen once. The chain carries TRBV20-1 and TRBJ2-2; D is unclear. The germline gives CDR1 DFQATT, CDR2 SNEGSKA (reference sequence). The CDR3 sequence is 11 residues long. Trimming took 5 bases from V and 2 from J, leaving 3 bases between them. CDR3 DNA: TGCAGTGCTCAAAACACCGGGGAGCTGTTTTTT. This gives the protein CSAQNTGELFF.

This chain uses TRBV9 with TRBJ2-3, with TRBD2 matching 7 bases. The germline V gene has CDR1 SGDLS and CDR2 YYNGEE. This CDR3 is built from 14 residues. The trim removed 2 bases at V and 4 bases at J, leaving 4 bases unmatched. The CDR3: CASSVTSMADTQYF. The DNA for the CDR3 is TGTGCCAGCAGCGTGACTAGCATGGCAGATACGCAGTATTTT.

The rearrangement links TRBV4-2 to TRBJ2-3; 10 bases map to TRBD2. There are 16 residues in the CDR3. Germline-derived CDR1 and CDR2 are LGHNA and YNFKEQ. V lost 0 bases and J lost 5; bases outside the gene matches: 5. The CDR3 spells CASSQEQRGGGDTQYF. In nucleotides, the CDR3 is TGTGCCAGCAGCCAAGAGCAGCGGGGGGGCGGAGATACGCAGTATTTT.

The chain is built from TRBV30 and TRBJ1-5; TRBD1 matches 7 bases. The CDR3 has 13 amino acids. V was clipped by 4 bases and J by 6 bases; unmatched bases: 6. Germline loops: CDR1 GTSNPN, CDR2 SVGIG (reference sequence). In nucleotides, the CDR3 is TGTGCCTGGACGGAAGGGGGCTTTCAGCCCCAGCATTTT. This codes for CAWTEGGFQPQHF.

The chain employs TRBV11-2 and TRBJ2-2; D might be TRBD1 or TRBD2, each matching 5 bases. Trimming pared 0 bases from V and 4 bases from J, leaving 6 bases between. CDR1 and CDR2 (germline): SGHAT, FQNNGV. This CDR3 is 14 amino acids long. Here the CDR3 reads CASSLEGVTGELFF. CDR3 sequence (DNA): TGTGCCAGCAGCTTAGAGGGGGTCACCGGGGAGCTGTTTTTT. The full variable domain, in which reference TRBV11-2 and TRBJ2-2 provide the parts outside the CDR3, is EAGVAQSPRYKIIEKRQSVAFWCNPISGHATLYWYQQILGQGPKLLIQFQNNGVVDDSQLPKDRFSAERLKGVDSTLKIQPAKLEDSAVYLCASSLEGVTGELFFGEGSRLTVL.

The J gene is TRBJ1-1, the V gene TRBV9, with D possibly TRBD1 on 6 matching bases. This CDR3 has 16 residues. CDR1 is SGDLS and CDR2 is YYNGEE in the germline V gene. V lost 0 bases, J lost 6 bases, and 18 bases lay in between. The CDR3 DNA reads as TGTGCCAGCAGCGTAGATGTGGGGGCGCAAGGGCCTGAAGCTTTCTTT. Encoded protein: CASSVDVGAQGPEAFF.

The chain carries TRBV7-3 and TRBJ1-2, with D possibly matching TRBD1 (5 bases). The CDR3 is 16 amino acids. V lost 4 bases to trimming and J lost 2 bases, with 17 bases between them. Germline V gene lookup returns CDR1 SGHTA and CDR2 FQGTGA. Here the CDR3 reads CASSSRTLRGNYGYTF. The DNA of the CDR3 is TGTGCCAGCAGCTCGAGGACACTGCGAGGAAACTATGGCTACACCTTC.

This clone was counted between two and nine times. The genes are TRBV19 and TRBJ1-1; perhaps TRBD1 as D (6 bases). Trimming took off 5 bases at V and 6 bases at J, with 19 bases between the two ends. Germline V gene lookup returns CDR1 LNHDA and CDR2 SQIVND (reference sequence). The CDR3 covers 15 residues. CDR3 loop: CASSFPRGLLAEAFF. The DNA of the CDR3 is TGTGCCAGTAGTTTCCCCAGGGGACTTTTGGCTGAAGCTTTCTTT.